These 27 T cell receptor beta chains came from one sample sequenced in a study of identifying expanded T cells in peripheral blood. Method: immunoSEQ multiplex PCR; TCRdb's copy keeps in-frame clones and lacks some. The data hold about 94,000 clones, with around 90% observed a single time. Input material: blood. These receptors were collected from a person aged 18-70 years in good health.

The chain carries TRBV30 and TRBJ1-5, with D unclear. Germline assignment: CDR1 GTSNPN and CDR2 SVGIG (reference sequence). V was cut by 5 bases and J by 4 bases, with 6 bases left in between. The CDR3 length is 11 residues. CDR3 sequence: CAWAKNQPQHF. The CDR3 DNA follows: TGTGCCTGGGCGAAAAATCAGCCCCAGCATTTT.

The chain is built from TRBV5-1 and TRBJ2-1, with 8 bases aligning to TRBD2. There are 13 residues in the CDR3. The V gene end was trimmed by 0 bases and the J gene end by 12 bases; junction bases not matched to a gene: 5. Germline CDR1 reads SGHRS; CDR2 reads YFSETQ. The CDR3 reads CASSLERERGQFF. The DNA of the CDR3 is TGCGCCAGCAGCTTGGAGCGGGAGCGTGGGCAGTTCTTC.

This chain links TRBV11-2 with TRBJ2-7; 11 bases map to TRBD1. V gave up 5 bases and J gave up 2 bases; unmatched junction bases: 5. CDR1 is SGHAT and CDR2 is FQNNGV in the germline V gene. The CDR3 consists of 15 residues. In DNA form, the CDR3 reads TGTGCCAGCAGCCCAGGGACAGGGGGGACCTACGAGCAGTACTTC. This codes for CASSPGTGGTYEQYF.

This clone was recorded a few times. The chain recombines TRBV6-1 with TRBJ1-5; D call uncertain. The CDR3 totals 15 residues. Germline V gene sequence: CDR1 MNHNS, CDR2 SASEGT. Trimming pared 0 bases from V and 4 bases from J, leaving 10 bases between. CDR3 bases: TGTGCCAGCAGTGAAGCGCTGACACTAAATCAGCCCCAGCATTTT. Translated, it gives CASSEALTLNQPQHF.

This chain joins TRBV5-1 and TRBJ2-7, with D unresolved. The CDR3 sequence is 13 residues long. V shed 1 base and J shed 0 bases, with 5 bases lying between them. Germline values: CDR1 SGHRS, CDR2 YFSETQ. The DNA for the CDR3 is TGCGCCAGCAGCTTGACAACCTCCTACGAGCAGTACTTC. Protein sequence: CASSLTTSYEQYF. The full variable domain, in which reference TRBV5-1 and TRBJ2-7 provide the parts outside the CDR3, is KAGVTQTPRYLIKTRGQQVTLSCSPISGHRSVSWYQQTPGQGLQFLFEYFSETQRNKGNFPGRFSGRQFSNSRSEMNVSTLELGDSALYLCASSLTTSYEQYFGPGTRLTVT.

The chain combines TRBV30 with TRBJ2-7, with D possibly TRBD2 on 6 matching bases. In germline, CDR1 is GTSNPN, CDR2 SVGIG (reference sequence). Trimming shortened V by 4 bases and J by 5 bases, and 18 bases separated the two germline ends. CDR3 length: 14 residues. For the CDR3, the DNA is TGTGCCTGGAACCCCACGGGAGCGGGTAACGAGCAGTACTTC. This encodes CAWNPTGAGNEQYF.

The chain is built from TRBV11-3 and TRBJ2-7; D perhaps matches TRBD2 (6 bases). Germline CDR1 is SGHNT and CDR2 is YENEEA. V was shortened by 3 bases and J by 10 bases, with 16 bases between the two germline ends. CDR3 length equals 13 residues. The chain's CDR3 is CASSFSSPGTQYF. CDR3 sequence (DNA): TGTGCCAGCAGCTTCTCCTCCCCCGGGACTCAGTACTTC.

The chain couples TRBV4-2 to TRBJ1-2; 7 bases fit TRBD1. The trim removed 5 bases at V and 4 bases at J, leaving 13 bases unmatched. The V gene's germline CDR1 is LGHNA and CDR2 YNFKEQ. The length of the CDR3 is 16 residues. The CDR3 is CASSKAGRQGTYGYTF. For the CDR3, the DNA is TGTGCCAGCAGCAAAGCAGGGAGACAGGGAACCTATGGCTACACCTTC.

The rearrangement links TRBV7-6 to TRBJ1-2, with D maybe TRBD1 (5 bases). The length of the CDR3 is 15 residues. Germline V gives CDR1 SGHVS, CDR2 FNYEAQ. V lost 0 bases and J lost 8, with 16 bases in between. CDR3 nucleotide sequence: TGTGCCAGCAGCTTAGCGACGAGCCAGGGTGGAGGCTACACCTTC. It yields the protein CASSLATSQGGGYTF.

The CDR3 loop is CAWRGFSYNSPLHF. The CDR3 region has the DNA TGTGCCTGGAGAGGGTTCTCCTATAATTCACCCCTCCACTTT. The chain is built from TRBV30 and TRBJ1-6; no clear D gene. Germline CDR1 is GTSNPN and CDR2 is SVGIG (reference sequence). V dropped 3 bases and J dropped 0 bases, with 6 bases sitting between them. The CDR3 totals 14 residues.

The chain combines TRBV9 with TRBJ2-5; possible D gene TRBD2, 6 bases. TRBJ2-7 matches the DNA end more closely, so the J call is doubtful. CDR3 length: 16 amino acids. Germline V CDR1 and CDR2: SGDLS, YYNGEE. CDR3 amino acids: CASSVAGRGASYEQYF. CDR3 DNA sequence: TGTGCCAGCAGCGTAGCCGGGCGGGGCGCCTCCTACGAGCAGTACTTC.

The chain employs TRBV5-1 and TRBJ1-1; weak D call: TRBD1 (5 bases). The CDR3 extends over 14 amino acids. Germline V CDR1 and CDR2: SGHRS, YFSETQ. V lost 2 bases to trimming and J lost 2 bases, with 10 bases between them. DNA for the CDR3: TGCGCCAGCAGCTTTGGGGGACTCAACACTGAAGCTTTCTTT. Translated, it gives CASSFGGLNTEAFF.

The V gene is TRBV10-3, the J gene TRBJ1-1, with D tentatively TRBD1 (6 bases). The length of the CDR3 is 15 residues. Trimming removed 3 bases from V and 1 base from J, with 12 bases in between. Germline V gene data show CDR1 as ENHRY and CDR2 as SYGVKD. The CDR3 sequence is CAISESRGQNTEAFF. CDR3 bases: TGTGCCATCAGTGAATCACGGGGACAGAACACTGAAGCTTTCTTT.

The chain uses TRBV5-4 and TRBJ2-3, with TRBD2 identical over 11 bases. J lost 3 bases, V lost 5 bases, and 8 bases had no gene match. The CDR3 runs to 16 residues. Germline assignment: CDR1 SGHNT and CDR2 YYREEE (reference sequence). CDR3 amino acids: CASSPGTSGVTDTQYF. The CDR3 coding sequence is TGTGCCAGCAGTCCGGGGACTAGCGGTGTTACAGATACGCAGTATTTT.

The chain couples TRBV6-1 to TRBJ1-2; 8 bases line up with TRBD1. V lost 3 bases to trimming and J lost 7 bases; unmatched junction nucleotides: 13. This CDR3 comprises 16 residues. Per the germline V gene, CDR1 is MNHNS and CDR2 is SASEGT. The CDR3 loop reads CASSEWVRRTGSGYTF. Written as DNA, the CDR3 is TGTGCCAGCAGTGAGTGGGTCCGTAGGACAGGGTCTGGCTACACCTTC.

The gene calls are TRBV19 and TRBJ1-2, with D possibly TRBD1 on 5 matching bases. The germline V and J ends were trimmed by 5 bases and 3 bases, with 13 bases remaining between them. This CDR3 contains 14 residues. From germline, CDR1 is LNHDA and CDR2 SQIVND (reference sequence). The CDR3 sequence: CASSHAMGDYGYTF. In DNA, the CDR3 is TGTGCCAGTAGTCACGCCATGGGGGACTATGGCTACACCTTC.

The gene calls are TRBV5-3 and TRBJ1-5; D gene ambiguous. TRBV5-3 belongs to the ORF category, with a function that is uncertain. Trimming cost V 3 bases and J 3 bases, with 7 bases left between them. The CDR3 sequence is 13 residues long. The CDR3 region has the DNA TGTGCCAGAAGCTCAAACCCCAATCAGCCCCAGCATTTT. Protein product: CARSSNPNQPQHF.

This clone has a handful of counts. The chain is built from TRBV9 and TRBJ1-1, with D unresolved. The length of the CDR3 is 14 residues. From germline, CDR1 is SGDLS and CDR2 YYNGEE. Deletions cut 4 bases from V and 1 base from J, with 11 bases between. The DNA for the CDR3 is TGTGCCAGCAGCATCCGGCCAGGGAACACTGAAGCTTTCTTT. Amino acid sequence: CASSIRPGNTEAFF.

The chain links TRBV30 to TRBJ2-2; D unresolved. Deletions cut 4 bases from V and 6 bases from J, with 18 bases between. Germline lookup yields CDR1 GTSNPN and CDR2 SVGIG (reference sequence). The CDR3 is 15 residues long. The CDR3 here is CAWTPLGFSSGELFF. The CDR3 nucleotides are TGTGCCTGGACCCCCCTAGGGTTTTCGTCCGGGGAGCTGTTTTTT.

The rearrangement links TRBV7-9 to TRBJ2-3; D may be TRBD1 or TRBD2 (5 bases each). Per germline, CDR1 SEHNR and CDR2 FQNEAQ (reference sequence). The V and J ends lost 6 bases and 4 bases respectively, with 11 bases between them. This CDR3 comprises 13 residues. For the CDR3, the DNA is TGTGCCAGCAGGGGGGTAGCAGCAGATACGCAGTATTTT. It is translated as CASRGVAADTQYF.

Written as DNA, the CDR3 is TGTGCCAGTAGTATTAGAACTACCACAGATACGCAGTATTTT. Residues: CASSIRTTTDTQYF. The chain recombines TRBV19 with TRBJ2-3, with unresolved D. This CDR3 is 14 amino acids long. Trimming took off 3 bases at V and 2 bases at J, with 9 bases between the two ends. The germline V gene encodes CDR1 LNHDA and CDR2 SQIVND (reference sequence). Full variable domain (missing parts from reference TRBV19 and TRBJ2-3): DGGITQSPKYLFRKEGQNVTLSCEQNLNHDAMYWYRQDPGQGLRLIYYSQIVNDFQKGDIAEGYSVSREKKESFPLTVTSAQKNPTAFYLCASSIRTTTDTQYFGPGTRLTVL.

For the CDR3, the DNA is TGTGCCAGCAGCTTCTGGACAGGGGGAAACACCATATATTTT. Its protein product is CASSFWTGGNTIYF. This chain links TRBV11-2 with TRBJ1-3; 8 nucleotides line up with TRBD1. V gave up 3 bases and J gave up 4 bases; unmatched junction bases: 2. The germline gives CDR1 SGHAT, CDR2 FQNNGV. The CDR3 contains 14 residues. The whole variable domain, remainder taken from reference TRBV11-2 and TRBJ1-3, is EAGVAQSPRYKIIEKRQSVAFWCNPISGHATLYWYQQILGQGPKLLIQFQNNGVVDDSQLPKDRFSAERLKGVDSTLKIQPAKLEDSAVYLCASSFWTGGNTIYFGEGSWLTVV.

Notes on this clone: The junction differs from germline at one of its ends, possibly a read error. The V and J genes are TRBV5-1 and TRBJ2-1, with TRBD1 matching over 9 bases. Germline V gives CDR1 SGHRS, CDR2 YFSETQ. The length of the CDR3 is 13 residues. In nucleotides, the CDR3 is TGCGCCAGCAGCTACGAAACCGGGACAGGGACGGTCTTC. Translation gives CASSYETGTGTVF.

The chain joins TRBV7-2 to TRBJ1-2, with 7 bases identical to TRBD1. The CDR3 has 16 amino acids. Germline trimming cut 5 bases from V and 1 base from J; bases unmatched to any gene: 10. CDR1 is SGHTA, CDR2 FQGNSA, per germline. The CDR3 DNA reads as TGTGCCAGCAGCGTAACCCGGGACAGATTTAACTATGGCTACACCTTC. Amino acids: CASSVTRDRFNYGYTF.

The J gene is TRBJ2-2, the V gene TRBV9, with D tentatively TRBD2 (5 bases). Trimming left V 1 base short and J 4 bases short, with 8 bases between. The CDR3 length is 14 residues. The germline V gene encodes CDR1 SGDLS and CDR2 YYNGEE. CDR3 nucleotides: TGTGCCAGCAGCGTACTAGCAGGCACCGGGGAGCTGTTTTTT. It is translated as CASSVLAGTGELFF. The full variable domain, its missing parts supplied by reference TRBV9 and TRBJ2-2, is DSGVTQTPKHLITATGQRVTLRCSPRSGDLSVYWYQQSLDQGLQFLIQYYNGEERAKGNILERFSAQQFPDLHSELNLSSLELGDSALYFCASSVLAGTGELFFGEGSRLTVL.

This clone was found once. The chain joins TRBV2 to TRBJ2-5; TRBD1 is a possible D gene (5 bases). Per germline, CDR1 SNHLY and CDR2 FYNNEI. V shed 10 bases and J shed 5 bases, with 17 bases lying between them. The CDR3 consists of 13 residues. The CDR3 sequence is CATLGPQIETQYF. CDR3 nucleotide sequence: TGTGCCACCCTGGGGCCTCAAATTGAGACCCAGTACTTC.

V usage is TRBV11-3 and J usage is TRBJ1-5, with unresolved D. The CDR3 has 13 amino acids. V was trimmed by 5 bases and J by 7 bases, leaving 12 bases between them. Germline CDR1 and CDR2: SGHNT and YENEEA. The CDR3 reads CASSASPQQPQHF. CDR3 nucleotide sequence: TGTGCCAGCAGCGCCAGCCCCCAACAGCCCCAGCATTTT.